What follows are 25 T cell receptor beta chains derived from one specimen sequenced in a study of molecular identifiers for immune sequencing clone quantification. MiXCR, applied by TCRdb to the PCR reads, yields one record per CDR3 protein. Of around 470,000 distinct CDR3 sequences detected, roughly 23% appear once; the ten largest clones hold about 0.8%. Specimen: naive CD8+ T cells from blood, with Jurkat cell RNA spiked in. The sample's subset: FACS-sorted CD8+CD4-CCR7+CD45RA+ naive T cells. The receptors were sampled from a human donor in good health. Some libraries in this study had Jurkat cell RNA spiked in.

This clonotype was seen repeatedly, ten times or more. This chain joins TRBV20-1 and TRBJ2-5, with D perhaps TRBD2 (5 bases). Deletions cut 0 bases from V and 3 bases from J, with 11 bases between. The germline CDR1 and CDR2 sequences are DFQATT and SNEGSKA (reference sequence). The CDR3 spans 14 residues. The CDR3 nucleotides read TGCAGTGCTAGAGATCTCGAGGAGGAAGAGACCCAGTACTTC. It codes for CSARDLEEEETQYF.

This clonotype was recorded at least ten times. The V gene is TRBV5-6, the J gene TRBJ1-5; D unclear. The CDR3 runs 14 residues. Trimming removed 3 bases from V and 3 bases from J, with 10 bases in between. Germline CDR1 is SGHDT and CDR2 is YYEEEE. The CDR3 DNA follows: TGTGCCAGCAGCTCCTTCACCCACAATCAGCCCCAGCATTTT. Protein: CASSSFTHNQPQHF. Full variable domain (outside the CDR3, taken from reference TRBV5-6 and TRBJ1-5): DAGVTQSPTHLIKTRGQQVTLRCSPKSGHDTVSWYQQALGQGPQFIFQYYEEEERQRGNFPDRFSGHQFPNYSSELNVNALLLGDSALYLCASSSFTHNQPQHFGDGTRLSIL.

This clonotype has a count of ten or more. This chain uses TRBV3-1 with TRBJ2-7; D ambiguous. Trimming cost V 1 base and J 3 bases, with 16 bases left between them. The CDR3 extends over 16 amino acids. Germline loops: CDR1 LGHDT, CDR2 YNNKEL (reference sequence). The chain's CDR3 is CASSQGGIGGYYEQYF. CDR3 DNA: TGTGCCAGCAGCCAAGGCGGTATAGGCGGATACTACGAGCAGTACTTC.

This clonotype was found a few times. This chain links TRBV6-6 with TRBJ2-7; 10 bases match TRBD1. CDR3 length: 16 amino acids. The germline CDR1 and CDR2 sequences are MNHNY and SVGAGI (reference sequence). V lost 5 bases and J lost 6; bases outside the gene matches: 13. In DNA form, the CDR3 reads TGTGCCAGCAGTACAGATCTGGGACAGGGGATGGGCGAGCAGTACTTC. It translates to CASSTDLGQGMGEQYF.

This clonotype was recorded at least ten times. The J gene is TRBJ2-7, the V gene TRBV7-6, with D possibly being TRBD2 (5 bases). This CDR3 has 15 residues. CDR1 is SGHVS and CDR2 is FNYEAQ in the germline V gene. Trimming took 5 bases from V and 0 from J, leaving 14 bases between them. The CDR3 bases are TGTGCCAGCAGCCCCGGGGTTCTCGTCTCCTACGAGCAGTACTTC. This sequence encodes CASSPGVLVSYEQYF.

The CDR3 region has the DNA TGTGCCACCCAGGATGGGGCTACCTACGAGCAGTACTTC. Translating gives CATQDGATYEQYF. The chain carries TRBV12-3 or TRBV12-4 and TRBJ2-7; weak D call: TRBD1 (5 bases). The CDR3 loop spans 13 amino acids. The germline V and J ends were trimmed by 10 bases and 2 bases, with 15 bases remaining between them.

V and J are TRBV19 and TRBJ2-7, with 10 bases that match TRBD2. The germline V gene encodes CDR1 LNHDA and CDR2 SQIVND (reference sequence). The CDR3 sequence is 13 residues long. J gave up 7 bases and V 7 bases, and 7 bases lay outside the gene matches. The CDR3 DNA reads TGTGCCAGTAAACTAGCGGGAATCAATGAGCAGTACTTC. It yields the protein CASKLAGINEQYF. The whole variable domain, filled in from reference TRBV19 and TRBJ2-7, reads DGGITQSPKYLFRKEGQNVTLSCEQNLNHDAMYWYRQDPGQGLRLIYYSQIVNDFQKGDIAEGYSVSREKKESFPLTVTSAQKNPTAFYLCASKLAGINEQYFGPGTRLTVT.

This clonotype showed up just a few times. The chain links TRBV7-9 to TRBJ2-7, with TRBD2 matching over 8 bases. V lost 3 bases and J lost 2; bases outside the gene matches: 3. Germline CDR1 is SEHNR and CDR2 is FQNEAQ (reference sequence). The CDR3 sequence is 14 residues long. The CDR3 DNA follows: TGTGCCAGCAGCTTTAGCGGGACCCCCTACGAGCAGTACTTC. It encodes CASSFSGTPYEQYF.

The sample holds one count of this clonotype. This clone may be a read error of a much larger clone one base away. This chain connects TRBV11-2 to TRBJ2-1; D gene unclear. Germline V gene sequence: CDR1 SGHAT, CDR2 FQNNGV. The CDR3 contains 12 residues. The CDR3 region is CASSLNRNEQSF. The CDR3 bases are TGTGCCAGCAGCTTAAATCGAAATGAGCAGTCCTTC.

This clonotype was found many times. The V and J genes are TRBV6-5 and TRBJ1-5; D unresolved. The V end lost 0 bases, the J end lost 4 bases, and 10 bases lay between the germline ends. CDR1 and CDR2 from the germline V gene are MNHEY and SVGAGI. The CDR3 is made up of 15 amino acids. The CDR3, as DNA: TGTGCCAGCAGTTACTCGACACCAGAAAATCAGCCCCAGCATTTT. Amino acid sequence: CASSYSTPENQPQHF.

This clonotype was observed at least ten times. The genes are TRBV7-9 and TRBJ2-7; perhaps TRBD2 as D (5 bases). The CDR3 contains 14 residues. CDR1 is SEHNR, CDR2 FQNEAQ, per germline (reference sequence). V lost 0 bases and J lost 5, with 11 bases in between. CDR3 sequence (DNA): TGTGCCAGCAGCTTAGCCGGGATATACGACGAGCAGTACTTC. The encoded protein is CASSLAGIYDEQYF.

There are many counts of this clonotype. The chain recombines TRBV5-6 with TRBJ1-1, with D maybe TRBD1 (5 bases). V was pared by 2 bases and J by 4 bases, with 12 bases between. This CDR3 comprises 14 residues. Germline V CDR1 and CDR2: SGHDT, YYEEEE. DNA of the CDR3: TGTGCCAGCAGCTTAGACAGTTCGATCACTGAAGCTTTCTTT. Protein sequence: CASSLDSSITEAFF.

This clonotype was counted a few times. The chain couples TRBV6-2 or TRBV6-3 to TRBJ2-1, with D perhaps TRBD2 (5 bases). V shed 4 bases and J shed 0 bases, with 13 bases lying between them. This CDR3 has 16 amino acids. Germline lookup yields CDR1 MNHEY and CDR2 SVGEGT. CDR3 sequence reads: CASSSPVSASYNEQFF. The DNA of the CDR3 is TGTGCCAGCAGTTCCCCGGTTAGCGCCTCCTACAATGAGCAGTTCTTC.

This clonotype turned up a few times. The chain couples TRBV5-4 to TRBJ1-3; no clear D. V was shortened by 4 bases and J by 4 bases, with 15 bases between the two germline ends. This CDR3 has 15 amino acids. Germline loops: CDR1 SGHNT, CDR2 YYREEE (reference sequence). CDR3 DNA sequence: TGTGCCAGCAGCCATGGCGGGGATTCAGGAAACACCATATATTTT. Protein sequence: CASSHGGDSGNTIYF.

This clonotype occurred many times. This chain joins TRBV14 and TRBJ2-5; TRBD1 agrees at 7 bases. Germline loops: CDR1 SGHDN, CDR2 FVKESK. The CDR3 totals 14 residues. Unmatched junction bases numbered 9, after V lost 5 bases and J lost 6 bases. The CDR3 sequence: CASSDRQGLQTQYF. CDR3 coding DNA: TGTGCCAGCAGCGATAGACAGGGTCTGCAGACCCAGTACTTC.

In this sample, this clonotype turned up many times. The gene calls are TRBV29-1 and TRBJ1-1, with 9 bases fitting TRBD1. Trimming removed 6 bases from V and 12 bases from J; junction bases left unmatched: 11. The CDR3 is 12 residues long. Germline loops: CDR1 SQVTM, CDR2 ANQGSEA. The CDR3 region has the DNA TGCAGCGTCGGTGGGACAGGGTCGAGGTCTTTCTTT. This sequence encodes CSVGGTGSRSFF.

At least ten counts were recorded for this clonotype. V is TRBV9 and J is TRBJ2-3; D is undetermined. This CDR3 contains 17 residues. Deletions cut 0 bases from V and 0 bases from J, with 14 bases between. Germline V CDR1 and CDR2: SGDLS, YYNGEE. Here the CDR3 DNA reads TGTGCCAGCAGCGTAGAGCCTTCGGAGTCTAGCACAGATACGCAGTATTTT. This translates into CASSVEPSESSTDTQYF.

This clonotype was picked up one time. A much larger clone lies one base from this, so it may be a read error. The rearrangement joins TRBV14 to TRBJ2-1, with TRBD1 matching 10 bases. The length of the CDR3 is 13 residues. Germline CDR1 is SGHDN and CDR2 is FVKESK. DNA of the CDR3: TGTGCCTGCAGCCTGACAGGGGGCGTAGAGCAGTTCTTC. Its protein product is CACSLTGGVEQFF.

This clonotype was counted at least ten times. The gene calls are TRBV20-1 and TRBJ2-7, with TRBD2 identical over 8 bases. Germline lookup yields CDR1 DFQATT and CDR2 SNEGSKA (reference sequence). V lost 0 bases and J lost 4; bases outside the gene matches: 8. The CDR3 covers 15 residues. The CDR3 is CSARDPETSVYEQYF. DNA for the CDR3: TGCAGTGCTAGAGATCCTGAGACTAGCGTTTACGAGCAGTACTTC.

This clonotype was recorded a few times. The chain combines TRBV28 with TRBJ1-5; D is possibly TRBD1 (6 bases). Looked up from germline, CDR1 is MDHEN and CDR2 is SYDVKM. This CDR3 is built from 14 residues. The V and J ends lost 5 bases and 5 bases respectively, with 13 bases between them. The CDR3 coding sequence is TGTGCCAGCAGTCCAACAGGGTCCTATCAGCCCCAGCATTTT. This gives the protein CASSPTGSYQPQHF.

This clonotype was counted ten times or more. The chain employs TRBV29-1 and TRBJ1-1; D not certain. CDR1 SQVTM and CDR2 ANQGSEA come from the germline V gene. The germline V and J ends were trimmed by 6 bases and 0 bases, with 11 bases remaining between them. This CDR3 is built from 13 residues. The CDR3, as DNA: TGCAGCGTCTCATCCGGGTTGAACACTGAAGCTTTCTTT. Translation: CSVSSGLNTEAFF.

As to this clonotype: The limits of the CDR3 on the DNA are not certain, so only TCRdb's listed CDR3 is given. V and J are TRBV5-8 and TRBJ1-4; the D call of TRBD1 is as the table states it, not checked on the DNA. Germline CDR1 SGHTS, CDR2 YDEGEE. The CDR3 totals 15 residues, both ends included. This CDR3 is CASSFGQGINEKPFF.

Points on this clonotype: A single base separates this from a much larger clone, so it may be a read error. The chain combines TRBV9 with TRBJ1-1, with D maybe TRBD1 (5 bases). The V end was cut by 7 bases, the J end by 1 base, with 11 bases between. Germline values: CDR1 SGDLS, CDR2 YYNGEE. The CDR3 runs to 13 residues. The DNA for the CDR3 is TGTGCCAGCGCTGCAGGGCCGAACACTGAAGCTTTCTTT. Translation: CASAAGPNTEAFF.

This clonotype was picked up one time. This chain joins TRBV7-9 and TRBJ2-7; a weak D match, TRBD1 (5 bases). V was pared by 6 bases and J by 2 bases, with 17 bases between. Per germline, CDR1 SEHNR and CDR2 FQNEAQ (reference sequence). The CDR3 spans 15 residues. In DNA, the CDR3 is TGTGCCAGCAGTCCCGCGTTACAGGCCACCTACGAGCAGTACTTC. Its translation: CASSPALQATYEQYF.

This chain uses TRBV27 with TRBJ2-2; 7 bases agree with TRBD1. The CDR3 length is 15 residues. The V gene's germline CDR1 is MNHEY and CDR2 SMNVEV (reference sequence). J gave up 3 bases and V 6 bases, and 7 bases lay outside the gene matches. This CDR3 reads CASRPQGVDTGELFF. CDR3 DNA sequence: TGTGCCAGCAGGCCCCAGGGGGTGGACACCGGGGAGCTGTTTTTT.